The rows below give T cell receptor beta chains drawn from one sample of a study of shared clonotypes between healthy human individuals. Here immunoSEQ multiplex PCR was the method, and the copy in TCRdb shows in-frame clones only, minus some. The sample gives around 2,000,000 clones, about 92% of which show up once; around 1.7% is in the top ten. Material for sequencing was naive CD8+ T cells from PBMCs. The source is a man younger than 30 in good health. Some clones in this sample may be carry-over from other donors' samples. The CDR3 runs from the conserved cysteine through the conserved F or W. D genes are given only for firm matches. Expanded clones are given a class, and other clones once, few, many or no size at all.

TRBJ2-7	.	TRBV10-2	TRBD1	TGCGCCAGCAGAGAGACAGGGGGCTGGCTCTACGAGCAGTACTTC	CASRETGGWLYEQYF
TRBJ2-7	.	TRBV11-1	TRBD2	TGTGCCAGCAGCTTCCATAGCGGGAGCTCCTACGAGCAGTACTTC	CASSFHSGSSYEQYF
TRBJ2-7	.	TRBV15	.	TGTGCCACCCAATACGGACCGGGGCAACCCTACGAGCAGTACTTC	CATQYGPGQPYEQYF
TRBJ2-1	.	TRBV4-1	.	TGCGCCAGCAGCCAAGAAGGATTATGGGGGAATGAGCAGTTCTTC	CASSQEGLWGNEQFF
TRBJ2-1	.	TRBV11-2	.	TGTGCCAGCAGCTTAGATCCGGATGAGCAGTTCTTC	CASSLDPDEQFF
TRBJ2-2	.	TRBV29-1	TRBD2	TGCAGCGTCCGGGGGGACACCGGGGAGCTGTTTTTT	CSVRGDTGELFF
TRBJ2-7	.	TRBV27	.	TGTGCCAGCAGTTTAGGGGACGCCCGCTCTGAGTACTTC	CASSLGDARSEYF
TRBJ1-1	.	TRBV28	TRBD1	TGTGCCAGCAGCCGACTGGACAGGGGGAACACTGAAGCTTTCTTT	CASSRLDRGNTEAFF
TRBJ2-7	.	TRBV10-3	TRBD1	TGTGCCATCGCGATCCGGACAGGGAGCTCCTACGAGCAGTACTTC	CAIAIRTGSSYEQYF
TRBJ1-1	.	TRBV6-4	.	TGTGCCAGCAGCGATACAGGGAACACTGAAGCTTTCTTT	CASSDTGNTEAFF
TRBJ2-3	.	TRBV9	.	TGTGCCAGCAGCGTAGAACCCACAGATACGCAGTATTTT	CASSVEPTDTQYF
TRBJ1-2	.	TRBV4-3	.	TGCGCCAGCAGCCAAGGCCTATGGGGGGTATACACCTTC	CASSQGLWGVYTF
TRBJ1-5	.	TRBV6-5	.	TGTGCCAGCAGTTACGAGGGGGGTCAGCCCCAGCATTTT	CASSYEGGQPQHF
TRBJ1-1	.	TRBV19	.	TGTGCCAGTAGTGCGGGGGGGAACACTGAAGCTTTCTTT	CASSAGGNTEAFF
TRBJ2-2	.	TRBV5-1	TRBD1	TGCGCCAGCAGCTTTGACAGGGTGTTTGACACCGGGGAGCTGTTTTTT	CASSFDRVFDTGELFF
TRBJ1-5	.	TRBV7-9	.	TGTGCCAGCAGCTTGGGGACCAATCAGCCCCAGCATTTT	CASSLGTNQPQHF
TRBJ2-1	.	TRBV10-3	.	TGTGCCATCAGTGAGCCTGACCTACCCTGGAGCTCCTACAATGAGCAGTTCTTC	CAISEPDLPWSSYNEQFF
TRBJ1-2	.	TRBV19	TRBD1	TGTGCCAGTACCACCGACCGAGAGCAGGGGGCGTATGGCTACACCTTC	CASTTDREQGAYGYTF
TRBJ2-7	.	TRBV28	.	TGTGCCAGCAGCCCCCTCGGACTGCTTAGCCACGAGCAGTACTTC	CASSPLGLLSHEQYF
TRBJ2-1	.	TRBV7-8	TRBD2	TGTGCCAGCAGCTCGCTAGCGGACTCCTACAATGAGCAGTTCTTC	CASSSLADSYNEQFF
TRBJ2-5	.	TRBV29-1	TRBD1	TGCAGCGTAACTGGACAGGTGACAATAGAGACCCAGTACTTC	CSVTGQVTIETQYF
TRBJ1-1	.	TRBV4-3	.	TGCGCCAGCAGCCAAGATTATAGGCTTCGGGGCACTGAAGCTTTCTTT	CASSQDYRLRGTEAFF
TRBJ1-1	once	TRBV20-1	.	TGCAGTGGGCAGACGAACACTGAAGCTTTCTTT	CSGQTNTEAFF
TRBJ2-2	.	TRBV7-3	.	TGTGCCAGCAGCGAAATAAGCGGGGGGGAGCTGTTTTTT	CASSEISGGELFF
TRBJ2-7	.	TRBV27	TRBD2	TGTGCCAGCAGTAGGGTACTAGCGGGAGGGGCCTACGAGCAGTACTTC	CASSRVLAGGAYEQYF
TRBJ2-7	.	TRBV29-1	.	TGCAGCGTCGCCCGGGACACCCCCTACGAGCAGTACTTC	CSVARDTPYEQYF
TRBJ2-3	few	TRBV28	.	TGTGCCAGCTCCCTCACAGGGTTCGCAGATACGCAGTATTTT	CASSLTGFADTQYF
TRBJ2-7	.	TRBV6-5	.	TGTGCCAGCAGTTTTTCCGGGAGAGGGGGCGAGCAGTACTTC	CASSFSGRGGEQYF
TRBJ2-1	.	TRBV14	.	TGTGCCAGCAGCCAAGATCGAACTAGCTCCTACAATGAGCAGTTCTTC	CASSQDRTSSYNEQFF
TRBJ1-1	.	TRBV4-3	.	TGCGCCAGCAGCCAAGGGTGGGTCTTCGCTGAAGCTTTCTTT	CASSQGWVFAEAFF
TRBJ2-5	.	TRBV7-2	.	TGTGCCAGCAGCTTAGCTCGGGGTGGCACAAGAGAGACCCAGTACTTC	CASSLARGGTRETQYF
TRBJ2-7	once	TRBV28	TRBD2	TGTGCCAGCAGTACCCGGACTAGCGGGGGCAATCCCTACGAGCAGTACTTC	CASSTRTSGGNPYEQYF
TRBJ2-7	.	TRBV19	.	TGTGCCAGTTCTAGCACGAGCTCGGGCGAGCAGTACTTC	CASSSTSSGEQYF
TRBJ2-1	.	TRBV6-6	.	TGTGCCAGCAGTTTCACCCGGGGGAGCTCCTACAATGAGCAGTTCTTC	CASSFTRGSSYNEQFF
TRBJ1-4	.	TRBV16	.	TGTGCCAGCAGCCGACGGACAGCAACTAATGAAAAACTGTTTTTT	CASSRRTATNEKLFF
TRBJ2-7	.	TRBV19	.	TGTGCCAGCTCCACGTGGGGCAGCTCCTACGAGCAGTACTTC	CASSTWGSSYEQYF
TRBJ2-3	.	TRBV27	TRBD2	TGTGCCAGCAGTTGGGCTAGCGGGAGACTTACAGATACGCAGTATTTT	CASSWASGRLTDTQYF
TRBJ2-1	.	TRBV9	.	TGTGCCAGCAGCGCCCAAAATGAGCAGTTCTTC	CASSAQNEQFF
TRBJ1-3	.	TRBV21-1	.	.	CASSKDVASGNTIYF
TRBJ2-1	.	TRBV29-1	.	TGCAGCGTTACTATGGATGGGGATGAGCAGTTCTTC	CSVTMDGDEQFF
TRBJ2-3	.	TRBV4-3	.	TGCGCCAGCAGCCAAGTCCGCACAGATACGCAGTATTTT	CASSQVRTDTQYF
TRBJ2-2	.	TRBV7-8	.	TGTGCCAGTAGGGGTGGCGAAAAAACCACCGGGGAGCTGTTTTTT	CASRGGEKTTGELFF
TRBJ1-5	.	TRBV19	.	TGTGCCAGTAGTATACAAGGTCCCCCCAATCAGCCCCAGCATTTT	CASSIQGPPNQPQHF
TRBJ1-1	.	TRBV5-1	.	TGCGCCAGCAGCTCGGATGAACTGAACACTGAAGCTTTCTTT	CASSSDELNTEAFF
TRBJ2-1	.	TRBV9	.	TGTGCCAGCAGCGTAGTCCCCAGTTACAATGAGCAGTTCTTC	CASSVVPSYNEQFF
TRBJ2-7	.	TRBV27	TRBD1	TGTGCCAGCAGTTCCCGGACAGGGGTCTACGAGCAGTACTTC	CASSSRTGVYEQYF
TRBJ2-7	.	TRBV28	.	TGTGCCAGCAGTCAAATTAGGGAACTAGGCGAGCAGTACTTC	CASSQIRELGEQYF